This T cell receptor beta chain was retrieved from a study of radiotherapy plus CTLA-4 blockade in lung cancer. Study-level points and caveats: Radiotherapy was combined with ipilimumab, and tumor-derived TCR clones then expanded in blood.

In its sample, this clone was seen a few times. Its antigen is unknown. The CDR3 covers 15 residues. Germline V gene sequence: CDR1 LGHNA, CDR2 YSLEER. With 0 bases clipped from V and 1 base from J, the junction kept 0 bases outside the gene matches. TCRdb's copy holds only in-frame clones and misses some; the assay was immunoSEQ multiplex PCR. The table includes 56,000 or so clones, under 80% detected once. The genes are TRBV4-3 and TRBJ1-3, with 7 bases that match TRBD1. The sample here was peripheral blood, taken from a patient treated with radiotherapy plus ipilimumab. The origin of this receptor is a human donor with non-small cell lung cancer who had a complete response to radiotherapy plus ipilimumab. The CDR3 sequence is CASSQEQGSGNTIYF. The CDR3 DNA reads TGCGCCAGCAGCCAAGAACAGGGGTCTGGAAACACCATATATTTT.